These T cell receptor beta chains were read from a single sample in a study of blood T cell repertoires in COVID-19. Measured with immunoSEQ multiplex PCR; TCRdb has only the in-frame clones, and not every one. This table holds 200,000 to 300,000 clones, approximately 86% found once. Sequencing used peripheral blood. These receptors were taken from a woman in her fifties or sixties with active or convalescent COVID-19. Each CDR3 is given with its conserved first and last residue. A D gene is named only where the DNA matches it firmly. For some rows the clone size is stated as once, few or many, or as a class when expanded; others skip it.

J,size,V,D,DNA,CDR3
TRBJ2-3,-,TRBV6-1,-,TGTGCCAGCAGTGAAGGGTGGGGGCGCCGCACAGATACGCAGTATTTT,CASSEGWGRRTDTQYF
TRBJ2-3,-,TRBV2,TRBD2,TGTGCCTCTAATCGGGTAGCGGGGAGCACAGATACGCAGTATTTT,CASNRVAGSTDTQYF
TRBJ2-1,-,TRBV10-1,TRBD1,TGCGCCAGCAGTGACCCCCGACAGGGGCCGAACAATGAGCAGTTCTTC,CASSDPRQGPNNEQFF
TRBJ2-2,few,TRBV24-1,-,TGTGCCACCAGTGATTCGGTAGGCCGGGACTACACCGGGGAGCTGTTTTTT,CATSDSVGRDYTGELFF
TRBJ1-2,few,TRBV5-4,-,TGTGCCAGCAGCCCTAAAAGGGGGACAATCGAGGGCTACACCTTC,CASSPKRGTIEGYTF
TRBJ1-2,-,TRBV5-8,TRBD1,TGTGCCAGCAGCCGGGACAGGGCAAACTATGGCTACACCTTC,CASSRDRANYGYTF
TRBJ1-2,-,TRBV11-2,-,TGTGCCAGCAGCTTATCTCAGGGATCCAACTATGGCTACACCTTC,CASSLSQGSNYGYTF
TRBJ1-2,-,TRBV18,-,TGTGCCAGCTCACCGGACCTCGGGGATGGCTACACCTTC,CASSPDLGDGYTF
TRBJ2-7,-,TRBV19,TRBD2,TGTGCCAGTAGTATCCAGGCGGGAGTCTCCTACGAGCAGTACTTC,CASSIQAGVSYEQYF
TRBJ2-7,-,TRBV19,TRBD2,TGTGCCAGTAGTATCACTGCGGGGGAGAACGAGCAGTACTTC,CASSITAGENEQYF
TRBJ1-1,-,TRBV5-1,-,TGCGCCAGCAGCCCCGGACGGGGGGCTGACACTGAAGCTTTCTTT,CASSPGRGADTEAFF
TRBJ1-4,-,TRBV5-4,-,TGTGCCAGCAGCTTTGGGGCAGGGCTTGGAAAACTGTTTTTT,CASSFGAGLGKLFF
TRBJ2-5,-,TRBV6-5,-,TGTGCCAGCAGCACATCTCGGGGGTACCAAGAGACCCAGTACTTC,CASSTSRGYQETQYF
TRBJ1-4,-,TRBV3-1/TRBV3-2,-,TGTGCCAGCAGCCAACCTCCCCAGGGCCGGAGTGAAAAACTGTTTTTT,CASSQPPQGRSEKLFF
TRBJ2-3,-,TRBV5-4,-,TGTGCCAGCAGCTTGGGGAGCGCATCCTCCACAGATACGCAGTATTTT,CASSLGSASSTDTQYF
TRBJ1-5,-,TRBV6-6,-,TGTGCCAGCAGTTTGTCAAGGGGGATACAGCCCCAGCATTTT,CASSLSRGIQPQHF
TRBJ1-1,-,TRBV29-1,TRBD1,TGCAGCGTTGAAGAGACAGGGTCGGCTTTCTTT,CSVEETGSAFF
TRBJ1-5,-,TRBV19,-,TGTGCCAGTAGCATGGGAACGCAGGGCCGCAATCAGCCCCAGCATTTT,CASSMGTQGRNQPQHF
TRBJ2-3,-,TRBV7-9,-,TGTGCCAGCAGCTCCCCTGTGGCGGGGTACACAGATACGCAGTATTTT,CASSSPVAGYTDTQYF
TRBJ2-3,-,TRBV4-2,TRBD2,TGTGCCAGCAGCCAAGAGGAGCGGGACTACTATCGGACGCAGTATTTT,CASSQEERDYYRTQYF
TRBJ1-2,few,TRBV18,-,TGTGCCAGCTCACCTGGAACAGGGATAGGGTATGGCTACACCTTC,CASSPGTGIGYGYTF
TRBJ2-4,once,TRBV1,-,TGCACCAGCAGCCAACACGGGACTAGCGGTCAAAACATTCAGTACTTC,CTSSQHGTSGQNIQYF